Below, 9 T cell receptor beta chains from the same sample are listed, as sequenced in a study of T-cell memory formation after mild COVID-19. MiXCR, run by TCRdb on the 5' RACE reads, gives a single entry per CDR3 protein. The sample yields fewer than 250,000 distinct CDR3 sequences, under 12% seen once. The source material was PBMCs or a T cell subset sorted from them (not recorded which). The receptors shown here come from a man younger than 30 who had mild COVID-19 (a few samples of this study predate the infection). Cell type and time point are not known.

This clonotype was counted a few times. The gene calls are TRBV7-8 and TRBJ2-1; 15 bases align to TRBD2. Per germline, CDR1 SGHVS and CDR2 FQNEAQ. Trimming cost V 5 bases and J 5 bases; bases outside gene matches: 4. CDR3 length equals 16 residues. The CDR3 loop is CASSAGLAGGNNEQFF. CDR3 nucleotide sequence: TGTGCCAGCAGCGCCGGACTAGCGGGGGGGAACAATGAGCAGTTCTTC. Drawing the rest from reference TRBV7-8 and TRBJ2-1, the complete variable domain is GAGVSQSPRYKVAKRGQDVALRCDPISGHVSLFWYQQALGQGPEFLTYFQNEAQLDKSGLPSDRFFAERPEGSVSTLKIQRTQQEDSAVYLCASSAGLAGGNNEQFFGPGTRLTVL.

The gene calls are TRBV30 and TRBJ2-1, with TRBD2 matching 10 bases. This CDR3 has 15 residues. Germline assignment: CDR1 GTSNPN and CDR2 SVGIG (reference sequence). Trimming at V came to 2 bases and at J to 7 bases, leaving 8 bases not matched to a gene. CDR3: CAWSRVAGGINEQFF. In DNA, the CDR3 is TGTGCCTGGAGTCGGGTAGCGGGGGGTATTAATGAGCAGTTCTTC. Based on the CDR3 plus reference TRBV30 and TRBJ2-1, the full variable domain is SQTIHQWPATLVQPVGSPLSLECTVEGTSNPNLYWYRQAAGRGLQLLFYSVGIGQISSEVPQNLSASRPQDRQFILSSKKLLLSDSGFYLCAWSRVAGGINEQFFGPGTRLTVL.

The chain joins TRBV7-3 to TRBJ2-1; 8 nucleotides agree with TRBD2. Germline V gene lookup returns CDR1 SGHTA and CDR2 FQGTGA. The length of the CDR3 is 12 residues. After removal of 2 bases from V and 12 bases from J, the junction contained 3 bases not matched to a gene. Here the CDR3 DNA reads TGTGCCAGCAGCTTATCGGCGGGAGGGCAGTTCTTC. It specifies CASSLSAGGQFF.

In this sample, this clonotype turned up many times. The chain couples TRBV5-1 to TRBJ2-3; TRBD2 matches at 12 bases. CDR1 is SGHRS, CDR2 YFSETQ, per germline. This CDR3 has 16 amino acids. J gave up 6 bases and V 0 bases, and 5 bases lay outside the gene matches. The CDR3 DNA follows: TGCGCCAGCAGCTTGGGACTAGCGGGGGTTGCTGATACGCAGTATTTT. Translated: CASSLGLAGVADTQYF.

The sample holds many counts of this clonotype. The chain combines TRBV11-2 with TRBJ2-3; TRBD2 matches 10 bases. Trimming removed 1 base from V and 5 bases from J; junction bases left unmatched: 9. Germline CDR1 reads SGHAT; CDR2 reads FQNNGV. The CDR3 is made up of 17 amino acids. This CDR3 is CASSLVGSGGQRDTQYF. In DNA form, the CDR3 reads TGTGCCAGCAGCTTAGTAGGTAGCGGGGGGCAGCGAGATACGCAGTATTTT.

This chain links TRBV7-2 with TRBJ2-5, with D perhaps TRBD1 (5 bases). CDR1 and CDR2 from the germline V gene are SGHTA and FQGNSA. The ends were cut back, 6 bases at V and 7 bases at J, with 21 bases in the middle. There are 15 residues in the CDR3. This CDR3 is CASSQEQGLFGTQYF. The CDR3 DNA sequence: TGTGCCAGCAGTCAGGAGCAGGGCTTGTTCGGGACCCAGTACTTC.

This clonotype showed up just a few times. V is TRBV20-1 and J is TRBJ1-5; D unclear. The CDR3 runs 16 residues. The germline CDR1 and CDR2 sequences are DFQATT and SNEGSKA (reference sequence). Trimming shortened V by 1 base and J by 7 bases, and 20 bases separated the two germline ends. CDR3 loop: CSARGGFLPVEQPQHF. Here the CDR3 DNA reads TGCAGTGCTAGAGGGGGATTTCTCCCGGTAGAGCAGCCCCAGCATTTT.

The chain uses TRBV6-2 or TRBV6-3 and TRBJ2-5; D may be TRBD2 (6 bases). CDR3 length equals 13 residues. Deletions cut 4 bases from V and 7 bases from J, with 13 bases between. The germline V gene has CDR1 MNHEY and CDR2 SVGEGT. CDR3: CASSFGGIGTQYF. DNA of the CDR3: TGTGCCAGCAGTTTTGGGGGGATAGGGACCCAGTACTTC.

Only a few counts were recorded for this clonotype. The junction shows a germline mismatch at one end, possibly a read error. CDR3 sequence (DNA): TGTGCCAGCAGCTTATCCCAACCGGGATATCCGAACAGTGAAGCTTTCTTT. Protein product: CASSLSQPGYPNSEAFF. This rearrangement joins TRBV7-2 to TRBJ1-1; D call uncertain. The CDR3 contains 17 residues. Germline lookup yields CDR1 SGHTA and CDR2 FQGNSA.